One sample yielded the 27 T cell receptor beta chains listed below, sequenced in a study of T cell changes during pregnancy in multiple sclerosis (dated by TCRdb to about 2019). Library creation used the immunoSEQ multiplex PCR assay. The table comes from immuneACCESS by way of TCRdb, which keeps in-frame sequences with V and J called. Part of the clones is missing from these tables; in studies checked, under half for an unresolved V gene and the rest for unknown reasons. For this sample the table gives roughly 100,000 clones, of which more than 80% were detected only once. The ten largest clones capture 1.5% to 2% of the sample. Specimen: peripheral blood, collected before pregnancy. The receptors come from a female donor with multiple sclerosis, enrolled in a pregnancy study.

The chain carries TRBV7-6 and TRBJ2-7; tentative D call: TRBD2 (5 bases). Germline assignment: CDR1 SGHVS and CDR2 FNYEAQ. Trimming pared 4 bases from V and 7 bases from J, leaving 23 bases between. CDR3 length equals 16 residues. CDR3 sequence reads: CASSSIEGSKLEEQYF. The CDR3 nucleotides are TGTGCCAGCAGCTCCATTGAGGGCTCCAAACTTGAGGAGCAGTACTTC.

V gene TRBV4-3 combines with J gene TRBJ2-2, with 16 bases that match TRBD2. Germline loops: CDR1 LGHNA, CDR2 YSLEER. Trimming at V came to 4 bases and at J to 8 bases, leaving 13 bases not matched to a gene. This CDR3 region has 19 residues. The CDR3 is CASSPSSMGLAGGRGELFF. DNA of the CDR3: TGCGCCAGCAGCCCATCAAGCATGGGACTAGCGGGGGGGCGAGGGGAGCTGTTTTTT.

The chain has TRBV19 and TRBJ2-5; 10 bases line up with TRBD2. Germline CDR1 LNHDA, CDR2 SQIVND (reference sequence). Trimming at V came to 6 bases and at J to 0 bases, leaving 16 bases not matched to a gene. The CDR3 has 19 residues. The CDR3 spells CASRSVRKGSGGYQETQYF. In DNA form, the CDR3 reads TGTGCCAGTAGATCGGTCCGAAAGGGTAGCGGGGGGTACCAAGAGACCCAGTACTTC.

This chain links TRBV19 with TRBJ2-1; tentatively, D is TRBD2 (6 bases). V lost 3 bases and J 7 bases, leaving 13 bases between the germline ends. Germline V CDR1 and CDR2: LNHDA, SQIVND (reference sequence). This CDR3 is 14 amino acids long. The CDR3 is CASSIWSRGNEQFF. CDR3 DNA sequence: TGTGCCAGTAGTATCTGGTCCCGGGGGAATGAGCAGTTCTTC.

The chain has TRBV6-6 and TRBJ2-2; TRBD1 is a possible D gene (5 bases). Trimming took 6 bases from V and 4 from J, leaving 9 bases between them. The CDR3 runs 13 residues. Germline CDR1 MNHNY, CDR2 SVGAGI (reference sequence). CDR3 loop: CASRYTGTGELFF. CDR3 DNA: TGTGCCAGCAGGTACACAGGCACCGGGGAGCTGTTTTTT.

The count of this clone is one. This sequence joins TRBV5-1 and TRBJ1-5; no clear D gene. Trimming left V 0 bases short and J 0 bases short, with 7 bases between. CDR1 is SGHRS and CDR2 is YFSETQ in the germline V gene. This CDR3 spans 15 amino acids. This chain's CDR3 is CASSLDGDSNQPQHF. CDR3 bases: TGCGCCAGCAGCTTGGATGGAGATAGCAATCAGCCCCAGCATTTT.

J is TRBJ2-7 and V is TRBV18; the match to TRBD2 covers 10 bases. Germline CDR1 KGHSH, CDR2 LQKENI. The CDR3 runs to 16 residues. The ends lost 4 bases at V and 0 bases at J; junction bases unmatched: 6. This CDR3 is CASSLRTSGNSYEQYF. In DNA form, the CDR3 reads TGTGCCAGCTCACTCCGGACTAGCGGAAACTCCTACGAGCAGTACTTC.

The chain has TRBV6-5 and TRBJ1-2; D might be TRBD1 (5 bases). This CDR3 contains 14 residues. The ends were cut back, 5 bases at V and 3 bases at J, with 13 bases in the middle. Germline V gene sequence: CDR1 MNHEY, CDR2 SVGAGI. The DNA of the CDR3 is TGTGCCAGCAGTCGGACACCTATGGACTATGGCTACACCTTC. Protein product: CASSRTPMDYGYTF.

The rearrangement joins TRBV7-6 to TRBJ2-7, with 8 bases aligning to TRBD2. Germline-derived CDR1 and CDR2 are SGHVS and FNYEAQ. There are 15 residues in the CDR3. With V trimmed by 5 bases and J by 3 bases, 9 bases remained unmatched. The CDR3 protein is CASSPRSSGGYEQYF. For the CDR3, the DNA is TGTGCCAGCAGCCCACGTTCGAGCGGGGGCTACGAGCAGTACTTC.

This clone was seen a handful of times. This rearrangement joins TRBV2 to TRBJ1-3, with D uncertain. CDR1 is SNHLY, CDR2 FYNNEI, per germline. V dropped 6 bases and J dropped 0 bases, with 6 bases sitting between them. The CDR3 covers 13 residues. CDR3 nucleotides: TGTGCCAGCAGGGCTTACTCTGGAAACACCATATATTTT. Translated: CASRAYSGNTIYF.

This clone was seen a few times. V is TRBV7-9 and J is TRBJ1-5; the D is unclear. Trimming stripped 5 bases from V and 9 bases from J, with 23 bases between. CDR1 is SEHNR, CDR2 FQNEAQ, per germline (reference sequence). The CDR3 runs to 16 residues. CDR3 region: CASSALTVGRPGPQHF. As DNA, the CDR3 is TGTGCCAGCAGCGCGTTAACGGTCGGGAGACCAGGGCCCCAGCATTTT.

This sequence joins TRBV11-3 and TRBJ2-1; the match to TRBD1 covers 8 bases. This CDR3 contains 15 residues. Per the germline V gene, CDR1 is SGHNT and CDR2 is YENEEA. J lost 4 bases, V lost 9 bases, and 11 bases had no gene match. CDR3 sequence: CASSPDREGYNEQFF. For the CDR3, the DNA is TGTGCCAGTTCCCCGGACAGGGAAGGTTACAATGAGCAGTTCTTC.

This chain uses TRBV19 with TRBJ1-4; D remains ambiguous. The CDR3 length is 13 residues. Germline V gene data show CDR1 as LNHDA and CDR2 as SQIVND (reference sequence). V was shortened by 6 bases and J by 8 bases, with 13 bases between the two germline ends. The CDR3 bases are TGTGCCAGTAGATGGGCCGGCGGGGAAAAACTGTTTTTT. Residues: CASRWAGGEKLFF.

The rearrangement joins TRBV5-4 to TRBJ2-1; D is uncertain. The CDR3 has 12 amino acids. Germline values: CDR1 SGHNT, CDR2 YYREEE (reference sequence). The germline V and J ends were trimmed by 4 bases and 6 bases, with 8 bases remaining between them. CDR3 DNA sequence: TGTGCCAGCAGCCTAAGTAGCAATGAGCAGTTCTTC. This translates into CASSLSSNEQFF.

This chain connects TRBV7-2 to TRBJ2-7; 8 nucleotides align to TRBD2. This CDR3 contains 14 residues. CDR1 and CDR2 (germline): SGHTA, FQGNSA. The V segment lost 9 bases and the J segment 2 bases; nucleotides outside the gene matches: 9. The CDR3 region is CASRKGLEAYEQYF. CDR3 nucleotides: TGTGCCAGTAGAAAGGGACTAGAGGCCTACGAGCAGTACTTC.

The chain recombines TRBV4-3 with TRBJ2-4; perhaps TRBD1 as D (5 bases). In germline, CDR1 is LGHNA, CDR2 YSLEER. Trimming cost V 1 base and J 4 bases, with 14 bases left between them. The CDR3 has 16 amino acids. The CDR3 DNA sequence: TGCGCCAGCAGCCAAGGATTCTACTCAGGGAAAAACATTCAGTACTTC. Its protein is CASSQGFYSGKNIQYF.

This chain connects TRBV7-9 to TRBJ1-1; the match to TRBD1 covers 9 bases. The germline V gene has CDR1 SEHNR and CDR2 FQNEAQ (reference sequence). Germline trimming cut 5 bases from V and 5 bases from J; bases unmatched to any gene: 9. CDR3 length equals 15 residues. In nucleotides, the CDR3 is TGTGCCAGCAGCCCCTGGGACAGGGTAAATACTGAAGCTTTCTTT. The encoded protein is CASSPWDRVNTEAFF.

The chain employs TRBV15 and TRBJ1-4; D is possibly TRBD1 (5 bases). The CDR3 loop spans 15 amino acids. CDR1 LNHNV and CDR2 YYDKDF come from the germline V gene (reference sequence). Trimming pared 1 base from V and 4 bases from J, leaving 10 bases between. CDR3 protein: CATSRVAGLNEKLFF. CDR3 DNA: TGTGCCACCAGCAGAGTGGCAGGGCTTAATGAAAAACTGTTTTTT.

This clone was detected only once. V usage is TRBV29-1 and J usage is TRBJ2-1, with D unclear. This CDR3 spans 13 amino acids. Trimming shortened V by 4 bases and J by 0 bases, and 7 bases separated the two germline ends. Germline CDR1 SQVTM, CDR2 ANQGSEA. The CDR3 reads CSVGRFSYNEQFF. The CDR3 DNA sequence: TGCAGCGTTGGCAGGTTCTCCTACAATGAGCAGTTCTTC.

V and J are TRBV7-6 and TRBJ2-3; 10 positions match TRBD2. V shed 1 base, J shed 5 bases, and the junction held 9 bases outside the gene matches. The CDR3 covers 17 residues. The germline V gene encodes CDR1 SGHVS and CDR2 FNYEAQ. The CDR3, as DNA: TGTGCCAGCAGCTTAGGGCTAGCGGGAGCTCCTGAAGATACGCAGTATTTT. Its translation is CASSLGLAGAPEDTQYF.

The J gene is TRBJ2-3, the V gene TRBV19; no clear D. The CDR3 has 15 amino acids. The germline CDR1 and CDR2 sequences are LNHDA and SQIVND (reference sequence). Trimming took off 3 bases at V and 1 base at J, with 11 bases between the two ends. CDR3 amino acids: CASSMRPKGTDTQYF. CDR3 sequence (DNA): TGTGCCAGTAGTATGCGGCCAAAGGGCACAGATACGCAGTATTTT.

The chain couples TRBV16 to TRBJ2-1; 7 bases are shared with TRBD2. After removal of 4 bases from V and 5 bases from J, the junction contained 8 bases not matched to a gene. The CDR3 loop spans 15 amino acids. Germline V CDR1 and CDR2: KGHSY, FQNENV. The DNA of the CDR3 is TGTGCCAGCAGCCCTCTTGGGGGGGGGAACAATGAGCAGTTCTTC. This translates into CASSPLGGGNNEQFF.

The chain joins TRBV7-8 to TRBJ1-2; D perhaps matches TRBD1 (6 bases). Trimming took 1 base from V and 3 from J, leaving 15 bases between them. Germline values: CDR1 SGHVS, CDR2 FQNEAQ. This CDR3 is built from 16 residues. CDR3 coding DNA: TGTGCCAGCAGCTTAGGGAGCCTGGCAGGGGACTATGGCTACACCTTC. This codes for CASSLGSLAGDYGYTF. Based on the CDR3 plus reference TRBV7-8 and TRBJ1-2, the full variable domain is GAGVSQSPRYKVAKRGQDVALRCDPISGHVSLFWYQQALGQGPEFLTYFQNEAQLDKSGLPSDRFFAERPEGSVSTLKIQRTQQEDSAVYLCASSLGSLAGDYGYTFGSGTRLTVV.

The genes are TRBV21-1 and TRBJ1-4; the table's D call, TRBD1, was not checked against the DNA. TRBV21-1 counts as a pseudogene. The CDR3 extends over 19 amino acids. The CDR3 region is CASSETGTGPVTTNEKLFF. The CDR3, as DNA: TGTGCCAGCAGCGAAACCGGGACAGGCCCTGTTACAACTAATGAAAAACTGTTTTTT.

The V gene is TRBV15, the J gene TRBJ1-2; 8 bases agree with TRBD1. The CDR3 is 15 residues long. The V segment lost 1 base and the J segment 2 bases; nucleotides outside the gene matches: 3. Germline loops: CDR1 LNHNV, CDR2 YYDKDF (reference sequence). The CDR3 DNA follows: TGTGCCACCAGCAGAGGTCAGGGGGCGAACTATGGCTACACCTTC. Its translation is CATSRGQGANYGYTF.

The V call is TRBV27, the J call TRBJ1-5, with 7 bases matching TRBD1. The CDR3 is made up of 16 amino acids. V lost 6 bases to trimming and J lost 2 bases; unmatched junction nucleotides: 10. Germline V gene sequence: CDR1 MNHEY, CDR2 SMNVEV (reference sequence). The CDR3 nucleotides read TGTGCCAGCAGGGACGAGACAGGGTTGGGCAATCAGCCCCAGCATTTT. This sequence encodes CASRDETGLGNQPQHF.

This rearrangement joins TRBV28 to TRBJ2-2, with D maybe TRBD2 (6 bases). The ends were cut back, 3 bases at V and 9 bases at J, with 20 bases in the middle. The germline CDR1 and CDR2 sequences are MDHEN and SYDVKM. The CDR3 extends over 16 amino acids. The CDR3 is CASSFPGGASARELFF. DNA for the CDR3: TGTGCCAGCAGTTTTCCAGGCGGGGCGTCGGCTAGGGAGCTGTTTTTT.